This T cell receptor beta chain is from a study of cytomegalovirus exposure and HLA in healthy donors (dated by TCRdb to between 2016 and 2019). About the study as a whole: An earlier analysis of approximately 590 of the donors reported approximately 290 Gb of sequence data and roughly 100 million unique TCR beta sequences from about 200 million T cells. An early release covering about 600 HLA-typed donors comprised approximately 300 gigabases of sequencing data and 85 million or so unique TCR sequences. Of the 350 to 450 genotyped donors, more than 75% were placed in the genetic ancestry cluster associated with self-reported Caucasian donors. The aim of the study was to test whether cataloging public T cell receptors could identify signatures of past pathogen exposure. The study profiled the T cell repertoires of hundreds of subjects by immunosequencing and related them to cytomegalovirus serostatus. A separate validation cohort of 100 to 150 different subjects was used in addition to the roughly 670-subject first cohort. To predict cytomegalovirus infection status, the study brought together high-throughput TCR immunosequencing, statistical association of individual TCRs with disease status, and machine learning. In a later analysis, previously published TCR beta repertoires from 600 to 850 donors were re-analyzed and high-resolution HLA genotyping was added so that TCR occurrence patterns could be studied. In the later analysis, no new phenotypic data were used to find candidate immune exposures; instead, reliance was placed on TCR beta sequences and their occurrence across donors. An earlier analysis of approximately 580 of the donors used high-throughput TCR beta sequencing to judge whether each TCR beta V gene segment behaved as functional or pseudogenic. Donor age, sex, ethnicity and CMV serostatus were compiled alongside the repertoire data. A later genetic analysis used genome-wide SNP genotypes for about 60% of the 666 donors, treating that subset as a discovery cohort. All discovery cohort repertoires had been generated on a single sequencing platform. HLA typing included class I and class II loci at four-digit resolution. The number of donors typed differed by locus, with roughly 629-640 for A, B, C, DRB1 and DQB1, around 520 for DQA1, 606 for DPA1, and some 440 for DPB1. Because of strong linkage in the cohort, roughly five DR-DQ haplotypes were treated as single units for association and clustering. Among 300 to 500 genotyped donors of the cohort, an average of about 240,000 unique TCR beta nucleotide sequences was sequenced per donor, of which 15% to 20% were non-productive.

In total, 600 or so healthy bone marrow donors made up the cohort. At the time of sampling, every cohort member was nominally healthy, though immune exposures that went unrecorded were likely present. The donor was CMV seronegative and belonged to the group of several hundred seronegative cohort members. A peripheral blood sample was provided by each donor, and peripheral blood mononuclear cells were used for TCR beta sequencing. Genomic DNA extraction from the blood cell samples was performed with the Qiagen DNeasy Blood Extraction Kit. Details on this clone: Its recognized antigen is unknown. Qualities for individual bases were not recorded, and no much larger clone is one base off.

To prepare the library, the immunoSEQ multiplex PCR assay was applied. For the multiplex PCR, a mixture combining 60 forward primers for TCR Vbeta segments and 13 reverse primers for TCR Jbeta segments was used. Amplification of the CDR3 region of rearranged TCR beta genes was performed with a multiplex PCR assay on genomic DNA. The amplified TCR beta libraries were sequenced on the Illumina HiSeq System as 87-base-pair reads. The paper's processing steps were these. In a later analysis, roughly 80 million unique TCR beta chains were counted across the 500 to 700 repertoires, and around 11 million of these chains were shared by at least two donors. Raw reads were error-corrected and collapsed into unique sequences by a nearest-neighbor algorithm in which closely related sequences were merged to remove PCR and sequencing errors. V, D and J gene segments were assigned by aligning CDR3 sequences to IMGT reference sequences. Each retained sequence needed at least a six-nucleotide match to both a V gene segment and a J gene segment. A rearrangement was called productive if the CDR3 had no stop codons and remained in frame with V and J, and every other rearrangement was called non-productive. Following IMGT convention, CDR3 was defined as the stretch from the second conserved V-encoded cysteine to the conserved J-encoded phenylalanine. The earlier analysis of 500 to 600 of the donors excluded sequences that lacked an unambiguous match to a single V gene segment. In an earlier analysis of a few hundred of the donors, V segments were called functional above 56.7% productive rearrangements and were called segregating when the between-donor standard deviation exceeded 5%. A statistical classification framework was built to diagnose cytomegalovirus status from the catalog of TCR beta chain sequences. V and J gene assignment, in a later analysis, came from comparing TCR nucleotide sequences with IMGT/GENE-DB human TR gene sequences. A later analysis assigned CDR3 sequences and most-parsimonious VDJ recombination scenarios with the TCRdist pipeline. A later analysis defined each TCR beta chain by its CDR3 amino acid sequence plus V-gene family, and excluded reads lacking a unique V-gene family. As a way to deal with suspected cross-contamination and a sequencing artifact, a later analysis dropped 450 to 700 nucleotide sequences that were highly shared and had low generation probability. A later analysis calculated a clonal expansion index for each public chain from normalized within-repertoire ranks of inferred template counts. In a later analysis, generation probabilities were computed using a VDJ recombination model fitted to out-of-frame rearrangements, and the results were checked against IGoR. Hypergeometric tests were used in a later analysis to score TCR-TCR, TCR-HLA and TCR-CMV co-occurrence, with a repertoire-size bias correction applied to the TCR pairs. To estimate false discovery rates, a later analysis permuted the HLA or CMV assignments 20 times. In a later analysis, co-occurring TCRs were grouped using DBSCAN, with TCRdist sequence similarity added in when clustering inside HLA-allele-positive subsets. Co-occurrence clustering excluded repertoires with fewer than 30,000 or more than 120,000 public chains, plus five with anomalous nucleotide sharing. Drawn from immuneACCESS, this table holds only the in-frame rearrangements with V and J called that TCRdb kept. Clones are partly lost; checked studies trace under half to an unresolved V gene and leave the rest unexplained. That table furnishes V, J and clone size, whereas the DNA furnished D and trimming. This sample holds 160,000 or so clones; about two thirds were observed only once. The ten largest clones represent roughly 3% of the sample.

Study-wide conclusions, independent of this receptor: Linkage disequilibrium might explain the correlated functional status among segregating V segments, but an unknown experimental factor could not be excluded. The 87-base-pair reads could not distinguish some IMGT-functional V segments, including TRBV6-2 and TRBV6-3, so those segments were excluded. Most TCR sequences were observed very rarely across donors, whereas some public TCRs were present in many individuals. A later analysis associated some 17,000 TCR beta sequences with specific HLA alleles at a false discovery rate of 0.05. In an earlier analysis of some 500 of the donors, most TCR beta V segments were observed in productive rearrangements about 90% or about 30% of the time, broadly matching IMGT annotations. In a later analysis, HLA-associated TCR beta chains showed more clonal expansion and lower generation probabilities than non-associated chains that were equally common. The authors suggested that the approach could potentially be extended to other disease states and immunological phenotypes. In vitro tests confirmed that a few of the cytomegalovirus-associated TCR beta chains recognize cytomegalovirus antigens. A cluster of highly shared sequence variants was judged likely to represent a technical artifact of the sequencing pipeline. In a later analysis, most CMV-associated TCR beta chains were found to appear HLA-restricted, with HLA associations seemingly driven largely by CMV exposure. Several of the top co-occurrence clusters appeared to be linked to parvovirus B19, influenza, CMV and Epstein-Barr virus, according to a later analysis. The presence/absence analyses assumed that sequencing depth was roughly uniform across donors, and that assumption may not be true. The only immune exposure information available for the cohort was CMV serostatus. The study gave a list of over 150 TCR beta chains associated with cytomegalovirus. The earlier analysis of about 600 of the donors excluded some 15 rarely observed V segments, including chromosome 9 orphons, because counts were too low. HLA typing was unavailable for some donors at each locus, so association tests used only the typed subset. The cohort was sequenced for TCR beta chains only, and without alpha or paired-chain data the features that could be detected were limited. A further reported finding was that TCR beta sequences accurately predicted the HLA-A and HLA-B alleles for most subjects in the first cohort. According to a later analysis, TCR association rates differed among HLA loci, with DRB1 alleles showing the most associated TCRs and HLA-C alleles showing the fewest. According to a later genetic analysis, donors in an Asian-associated ancestry cluster had fewer N-insertions in productive TCRs than the roughly 700-donor mean. Strong co-occurrence of HLA alleles, especially DR and DQ, made assigning TCR associations to individual alleles difficult. An association between a missense DCLRE1C variant and V-gene and J-gene trimming of TCR beta chains was found in a later genetic analysis and replicated in an independent cohort. The classifier was reported to diagnose cytomegalovirus status with high specificity and sensitivity in both the original cohort and the validation cohort.

The germline V gene (reference sequence) sets CDR1 to SEHNR and CDR2 to FQNEAQ. Relative to germline, V is missing 4 bases and J is missing 0 bases, with 8 bases of the junction outside any gene match. The CDR3 spans 16 residues, from the cysteine through the phenylalanine. The retained sequence is limited to the CDR3, 48 bases, with the frame set at the first base. The rearranged segments are TRBV7-9 and TRBJ1-1; 7 nucleotides in the junction match TRBD1. Material for sequencing was PBMCs. The receptor's source is a woman under 40 in good health and CMV-seronegative. The CDR3 here reads CASSSGGLRMNTEAFF. The sequenced DNA: TGTGCCAGCAGCTCAGGGGGTTTGAGGATGAACACTGAAGCTTTCTTT.